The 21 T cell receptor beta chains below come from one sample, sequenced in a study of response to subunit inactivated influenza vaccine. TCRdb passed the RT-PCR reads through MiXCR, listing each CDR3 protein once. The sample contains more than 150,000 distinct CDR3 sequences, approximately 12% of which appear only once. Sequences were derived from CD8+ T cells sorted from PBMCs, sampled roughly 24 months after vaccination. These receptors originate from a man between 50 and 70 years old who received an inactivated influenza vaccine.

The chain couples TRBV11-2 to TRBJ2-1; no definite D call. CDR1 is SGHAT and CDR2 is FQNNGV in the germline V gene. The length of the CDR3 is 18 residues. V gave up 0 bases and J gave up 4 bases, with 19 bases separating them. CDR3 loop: CASSLDLGPAREYNEQFF. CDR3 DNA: TGTGCCAGCAGCTTAGATCTTGGGCCTGCTAGGGAATACAATGAGCAGTTCTTC.

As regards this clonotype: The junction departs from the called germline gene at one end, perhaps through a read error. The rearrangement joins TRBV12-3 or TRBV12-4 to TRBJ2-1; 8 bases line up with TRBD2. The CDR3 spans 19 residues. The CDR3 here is CASCFGSLGGRIPYNEQFF. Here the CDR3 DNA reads TGTGCCAGCTGTTTCGGGTCCCTCGGCGGGAGGATACCCTACAATGAGCAGTTCTTC.

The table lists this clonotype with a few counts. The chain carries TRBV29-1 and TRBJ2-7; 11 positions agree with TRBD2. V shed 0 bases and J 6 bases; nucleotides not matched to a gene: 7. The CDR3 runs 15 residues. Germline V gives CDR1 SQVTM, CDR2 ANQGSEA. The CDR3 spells CSVEETSGSLFEQYF. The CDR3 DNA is TGCAGCGTTGAAGAAACTAGCGGGAGTCTCTTCGAGCAGTACTTC.

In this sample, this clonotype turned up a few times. The CDR3 coding sequence is TGTGCCAGCAGCTTGGGATGGACAGGTGTCTACGAGCAGTACTTC. It yields the protein CASSLGWTGVYEQYF. The J gene is TRBJ2-7, the V gene TRBV5-5; 7 bases align to TRBD1. V lost 0 bases and J lost 3; bases outside the gene matches: 6. The CDR3 totals 15 residues. Per germline, CDR1 SGHKS and CDR2 YYEKEE (reference sequence).

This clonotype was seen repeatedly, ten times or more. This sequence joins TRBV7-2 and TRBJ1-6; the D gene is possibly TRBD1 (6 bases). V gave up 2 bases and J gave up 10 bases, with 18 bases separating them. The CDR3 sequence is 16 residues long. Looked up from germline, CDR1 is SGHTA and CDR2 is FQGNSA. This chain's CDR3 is CASSLLARGAKSPLHF. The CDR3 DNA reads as TGTGCCAGCAGCTTATTGGCTCGGGGGGCTAAGTCACCCCTCCACTTT.

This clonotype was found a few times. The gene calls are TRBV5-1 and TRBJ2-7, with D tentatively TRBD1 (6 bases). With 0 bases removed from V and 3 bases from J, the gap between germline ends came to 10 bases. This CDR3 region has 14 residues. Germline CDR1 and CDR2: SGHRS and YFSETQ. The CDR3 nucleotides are TGCGCCAGCAGCTTGGTTCAGGGGAACTACGAGCAGTACTTC. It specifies CASSLVQGNYEQYF. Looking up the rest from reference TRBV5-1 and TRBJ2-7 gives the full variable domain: KAGVTQTPRYLIKTRGQQVTLSCSPISGHRSVSWYQQTPGQGLQFLFEYFSETQRNKGNFPGRFSGRQFSNSRSEMNVSTLELGDSALYLCASSLVQGNYEQYFGPGTRLTVT.

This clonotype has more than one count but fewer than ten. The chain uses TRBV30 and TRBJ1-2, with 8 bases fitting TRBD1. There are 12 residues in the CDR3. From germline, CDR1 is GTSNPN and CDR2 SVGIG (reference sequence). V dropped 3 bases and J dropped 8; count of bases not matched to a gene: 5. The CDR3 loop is CAWSLQGEGYTF. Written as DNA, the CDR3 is TGTGCCTGGAGCCTACAGGGGGAGGGCTACACCTTC.

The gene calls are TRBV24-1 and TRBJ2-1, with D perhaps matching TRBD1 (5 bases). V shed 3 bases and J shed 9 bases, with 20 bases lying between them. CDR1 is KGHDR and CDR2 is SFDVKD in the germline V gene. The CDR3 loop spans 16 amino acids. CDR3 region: CATSDPDRTPQGEQFF. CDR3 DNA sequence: TGTGCCACCAGTGATCCCGACAGAACACCACAAGGTGAGCAGTTCTTC.

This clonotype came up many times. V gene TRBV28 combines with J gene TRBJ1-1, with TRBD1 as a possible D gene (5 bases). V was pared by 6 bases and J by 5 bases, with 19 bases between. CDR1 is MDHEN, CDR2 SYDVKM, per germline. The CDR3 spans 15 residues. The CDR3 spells CASSLLNQGETEAFF. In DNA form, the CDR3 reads TGTGCCAGCAGCCTCTTGAATCAGGGAGAGACTGAAGCTTTCTTT.

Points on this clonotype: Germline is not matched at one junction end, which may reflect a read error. CDR3 region: CASSLRGLPTNDKLFF. The CDR3 nucleotides read TGTGCCAGCAGTTTACGGGGGCTCCCAACTAATGATAAACTGTTTTTT. This chain uses TRBV27 with TRBJ1-4; maybe TRBD1 (6 bases). The CDR3 totals 16 residues. CDR1 is MNHEY, CDR2 SMNVEV, per germline (reference sequence).

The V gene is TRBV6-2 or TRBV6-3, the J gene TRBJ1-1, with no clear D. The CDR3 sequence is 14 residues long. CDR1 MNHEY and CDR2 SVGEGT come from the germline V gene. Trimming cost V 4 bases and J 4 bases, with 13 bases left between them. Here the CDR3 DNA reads TGTGCCAGCAGTTTATACAGTCTTATCACTGAAGCTTTCTTT. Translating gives CASSLYSLITEAFF.

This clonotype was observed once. In nucleotides, the CDR3 is TGTGCCAGCAGCACCCCCAGGGGGAGCTCCTACAATGAGCAGTTCTTC. Translating gives CASSTPRGSSYNEQFF. The chain couples TRBV9 to TRBJ2-1; 7 positions match TRBD1. The CDR3 consists of 16 residues. J lost 0 bases, V lost 4 bases, and 7 bases had no gene match. Germline CDR1 reads SGDLS; CDR2 reads YYNGEE.

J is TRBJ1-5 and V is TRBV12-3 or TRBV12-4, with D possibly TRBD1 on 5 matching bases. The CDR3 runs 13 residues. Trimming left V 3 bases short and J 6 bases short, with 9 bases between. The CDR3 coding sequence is TGTGCCAGCAGTTTTCGGGGCGGTCAGCCCCAGCATTTT. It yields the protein CASSFRGGQPQHF.

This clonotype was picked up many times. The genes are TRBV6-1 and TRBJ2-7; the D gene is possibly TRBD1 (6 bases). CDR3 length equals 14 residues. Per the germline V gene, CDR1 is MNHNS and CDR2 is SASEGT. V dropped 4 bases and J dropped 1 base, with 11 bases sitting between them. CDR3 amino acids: CASSGDRLSYEQYF. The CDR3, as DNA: TGTGCCAGCAGTGGAGACAGGTTATCCTACGAGCAGTACTTC.

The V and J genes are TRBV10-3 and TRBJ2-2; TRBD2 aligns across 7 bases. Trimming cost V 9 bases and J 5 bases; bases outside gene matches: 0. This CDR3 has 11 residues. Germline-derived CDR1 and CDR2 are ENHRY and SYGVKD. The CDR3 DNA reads TGTGCCATTAGCGGGACCGGGGAGCTGTTTTTT. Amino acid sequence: CAISGTGELFF.

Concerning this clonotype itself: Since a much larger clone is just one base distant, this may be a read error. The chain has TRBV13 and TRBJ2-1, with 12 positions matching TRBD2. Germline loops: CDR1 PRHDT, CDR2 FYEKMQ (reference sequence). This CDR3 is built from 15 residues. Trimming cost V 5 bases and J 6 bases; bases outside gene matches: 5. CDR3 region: CASSRGTSGFNEQFF. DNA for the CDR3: TGTGCCAGCAGCCGGGGGACTAGCGGGTTCAATGAGCAGTTCTTC.

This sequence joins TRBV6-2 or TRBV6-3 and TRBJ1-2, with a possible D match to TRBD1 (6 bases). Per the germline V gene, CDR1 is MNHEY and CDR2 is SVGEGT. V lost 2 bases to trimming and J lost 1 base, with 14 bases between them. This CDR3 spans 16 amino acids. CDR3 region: CASSYLDRTLNYGYTF. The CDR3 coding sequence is TGTGCCAGCAGTTACCTCGACAGGACCCTTAACTATGGCTACACCTTC.

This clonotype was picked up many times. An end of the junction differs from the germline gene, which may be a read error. The CDR3 bases are TGCGCCAGCAGCCCAGGGCCCTACGAGCAGTACTTC. This codes for CASSPGPYEQYF. This chain uses TRBV27 with TRBJ2-7; possibly TRBD1 for D (5 bases). CDR3 size: 12 residues. The germline V gene has CDR1 MNHEY and CDR2 SMNVEV (reference sequence).

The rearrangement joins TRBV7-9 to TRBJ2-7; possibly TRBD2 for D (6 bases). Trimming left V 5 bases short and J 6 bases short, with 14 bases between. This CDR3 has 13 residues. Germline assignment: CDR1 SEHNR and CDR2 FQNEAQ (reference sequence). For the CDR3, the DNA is TGTGCCAGCAGCCCCCTCTGGGGGGTCGAGCAGTACTTC. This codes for CASSPLWGVEQYF.

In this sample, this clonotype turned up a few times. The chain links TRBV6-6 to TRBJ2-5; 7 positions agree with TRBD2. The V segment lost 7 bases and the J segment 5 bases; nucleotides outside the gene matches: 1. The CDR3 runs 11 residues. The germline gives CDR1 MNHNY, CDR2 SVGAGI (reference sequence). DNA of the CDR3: TGTGCCAGCATTAGCGGGGAGACCCAGTACTTC. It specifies CASISGETQYF.

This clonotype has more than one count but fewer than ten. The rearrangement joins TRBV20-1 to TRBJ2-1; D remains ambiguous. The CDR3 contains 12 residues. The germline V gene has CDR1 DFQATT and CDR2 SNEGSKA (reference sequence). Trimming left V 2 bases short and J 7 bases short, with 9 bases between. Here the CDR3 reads CSARTVRNEQFF. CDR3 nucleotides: TGCAGTGCTAGAACGGTCCGGAATGAGCAGTTCTTC.